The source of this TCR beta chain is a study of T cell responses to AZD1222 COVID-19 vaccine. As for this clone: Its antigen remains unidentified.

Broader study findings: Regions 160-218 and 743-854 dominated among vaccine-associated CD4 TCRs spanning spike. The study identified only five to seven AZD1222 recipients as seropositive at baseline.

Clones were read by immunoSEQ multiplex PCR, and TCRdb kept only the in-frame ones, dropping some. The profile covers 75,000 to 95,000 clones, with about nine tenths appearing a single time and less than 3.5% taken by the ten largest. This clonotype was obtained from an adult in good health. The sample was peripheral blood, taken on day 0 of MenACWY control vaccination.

As DNA, the CDR3 is TGTGCCAGCAGTCCCAATGTAGCGGGGGGCGGCGAGCAGTACTTC. It codes for CASSPNVAGGGEQYF. The gene calls are TRBV2 and TRBJ2-7, with 10 bases fitting TRBD2. CDR3 length: 15 residues. V gave up 5 bases and J gave up 6 bases; unmatched junction bases: 10. Germline values: CDR1 SNHLY, CDR2 FYNNEI.